This TCR beta chain appears in the sequencing data of a study of regulatory T cells in long-lasting Graves disease. The wider study: Less than 3 months of antithyroid drugs had been taken by newly diagnosed Graves' patients.

With 2 bases clipped from V and 5 bases from J, the junction kept 3 bases outside the gene matches. Germline values: CDR1 MDHEN, CDR2 SYDVKM. The CDR3 consists of 15 residues. Construction of the TCR beta libraries employed iRepertoire HTBI primers in conjunction with Arm-PCR of CDR3 regions. TCRdb redid the calling of the multiplex PCR reads with MiXCR, one entry per CDR3 protein. Here the sample spans roughly 610,000 distinct CDR3 sequences, about 16% being singletons. The time point was: newly diagnosed GD, antithyroid drugs for less than 3 months. Scientists built the TCR library using RNA that was extracted from PBMCs. Separately, the same data were catalogued under a study of T cells in Graves' hyperthyroidism and ophthalmopathy. This second report adds: Diagnoses were made from clinical symptoms, serum measures (thyroxine and TRAb), thyroid ultrasound and orbital computed tomography. When the TCR CDR3 underwent first-round RT-PCR, the HTBI primer set was used.

Sequencing was performed on peripheral blood mononuclear cells (PBMCs), taken at new diagnosis, from a patient treated with antithyroid drugs. The chain employs TRBV28 and TRBJ1-4; 9 nucleotides line up with TRBD1. This sequence originates from a man between 18 and 35 years old with Graves disease. As DNA, the CDR3 is TGTGCCAGCAGTTTAGGGGACAGGGCGAATGAAAAACTGTTTTTT. Residues: CASSLGDRANEKLFF.